This TCR beta chain was identified in a study of shared clonotypes between healthy human individuals. Study summary: The composition of the donors was a couple of women and a few men aged 18 to 49.

Trimming stripped 1 base from V and 7 bases from J, with 18 bases between. There are 16 residues in the CDR3. The germline V gene has CDR1 SGHRS and CDR2 YFSETQ. The repertoire was sequenced with immunoSEQ multiplex PCR; TCRdb's copy has only in-frame clones and lacks some. The repertoire has over 400,000 clones, 65% to 85% of them found once; the top ten carry 10% to 15%. This clone was seen a handful of times. The chain employs TRBV5-1 and TRBJ2-1, with a tentative D call TRBD2 (5 bases). Sequenced: PBMCs. The receptor's source is a middle-aged woman in good health. Some clones in this sample may be carry-over from other donors' samples. Written as DNA, the CDR3 is TGCGCCAGCAGCTTGTGGAGCGGCGATGGCAATAATGAGCAGTTCTTC. Translated, it gives CASSLWSGDGNNEQFF.